The entry below gives a single T cell receptor (beta chain) sequence along with its context. The data originate from a study of cytomegalovirus exposure and HLA in healthy donors. The study ran its PCR with 60 Vbeta and 13 Jbeta primers. Some clones are missing from TCRdb's copy, which holds only in-frame ones; the method was immunoSEQ multiplex PCR. The sample holds 200,000 to 250,000 clones; around 80% are singletons and the top ten take roughly 0.7%. This CDR3 comprises 14 residues. V lost 4 bases and J lost 4; bases outside the gene matches: 3. Germline V CDR1 and CDR2: SNHLY, FYNNEI. The sequence was obtained from a boy aged 2 to 10 in good health and CMV-seronegative. Sequencing input: PBMCs. The chain carries TRBV2 and TRBJ1-1; TRBD1 matches at 10 bases. CDR3 residues: CASSGRTGGTEAFF. In DNA, the CDR3 is TGTGCCAGCAGTGGCCGGACAGGGGGCACTGAAGCTTTCTTT.